This TCR beta chain was obtained from a study of response to subunit inactivated influenza vaccine. Study-wide results and limits: There was a suggestion from the authors that each seasonal influenza vaccination recruits few new T cells.

This clonotype turned up a few times. Its target is unknown. TCRdb ran MiXCR on the RT-PCR reads and lists one entry per CDR3 protein. The data show approximately 520,000 distinct CDR3 sequences, about 25% seen once. This CDR3 contains 18 residues. Trimming removed 1 base at V and 7 bases at J, with 23 bases between. Germline assignment: CDR1 SGHAT and CDR2 FQNNGV. The chain has TRBV11-2 and TRBJ2-1; a possible D gene is TRBD2 (6 bases). The sample in question was CD4+ T cells sorted from PBMCs, obtained about 5 days after vaccination. The sequence came from a man aged 50-60 years who received an inactivated influenza vaccine. In DNA, the CDR3 is TGTGCCAGCAGCTTAGTCCTAGCGTTATTTCTAGAACGGAATGAGCAGTTCTTC. This translates into CASSLVLALFLERNEQFF.